This TCR beta chain appears in the sequencing data of a study of cytomegalovirus exposure and HLA in healthy donors. Study in general: The same platform was used for the approximately 110 validation repertoires and the roughly 730 first-cohort repertoires, a later analysis reported.

Per germline, CDR1 ENHRY and CDR2 SYGVKD. V gave up 9 bases and J gave up 7 bases; unmatched junction bases: 8. The CDR3 extends over 13 amino acids. Notes on this clone: As yet, its antigen is unknown.

Study-wide results and limits: Cytomegalovirus association was assigned to about 180 TCR beta chains. TCR sequences were mostly rare, though some public TCRs occurred in many donors.

The method was immunoSEQ multiplex PCR; TCRdb's version includes in-frame clones alone and lacks a portion of them. The sample consists of fewer than 150,000 clones, around nine tenths of them appearing once. This rearrangement joins TRBV10-3 to TRBJ2-2; 7 bases align to TRBD1. Sequenced sample: PBMCs. This clonotype originated in a man under 40 in good health and CMV-seronegative. For the CDR3, the DNA is TGTGCCATTCGGACAGGCCCGGGCGGGGAGCTGTTTTTT. Protein: CAIRTGPGGELFF.